The subject of this entry is one T cell receptor (beta chain). The data stem from a study of blood T cell repertoires in COVID-19. Study-wide background: Sites in the United States, Italy and Spain provided acute and convalescent COVID-19 samples.

CDR1 MDHEN and CDR2 SYDVKM come from the germline V gene. V lost 4 bases and J lost 6, with 13 bases in between. This CDR3 has 14 residues. Authors' analysis steps: Researchers report that nucleated cell counts were estimated from reference gene primer amplification. Profiled with immunoSEQ multiplex PCR; TCRdb holds only in-frame clones, not every one. The D gene and trimming were derived from the DNA, and the V and J assignments and clone size from that table. The table lists over 250,000 clones, around 86% of them singletons. The TCR originated in a human donor in a cohort sampled during active COVID-19. The specimen was peripheral blood. The chain is built from TRBV28 and TRBJ1-5; tentatively, D is TRBD1 (6 bases). This CDR3 reads CASSSPGTPQPQHF. CDR3 sequence (DNA): TGTGCCAGCAGTTCTCCCGGGACACCTCAGCCCCAGCATTTT.